This entry features one T cell receptor beta chain sequence. The data belong to a study of blood T cell repertoires in COVID-19. Study as a whole: The samples span acute and convalescent COVID-19 from the United States, Italy and Spain. PBMCs, B-cell-depleted T cells, or T cells were the source of the cDNA or gDNA that made up the material.

In the original processing: Reference gene primers were amplified, and this amplification served to estimate nucleated cell counts. Measured with immunoSEQ multiplex PCR; TCRdb has only the in-frame clones, and not every one. V and J calls and clone size are copied from that table; D and trimming were computed from the DNA. The table records some 140,000 clones, 79% of them present only once. The sequencing input was peripheral blood. The receptor was isolated from a man aged 60-69 years with acute or convalescent COVID-19.

Written as DNA, the CDR3 is TGTGCCAGCAGTTTTCGGGTGACCCTAGTGGGTCAGCCCCAGCATTTT. Amino acid sequence: CASSFRVTLVGQPQHF. The chain combines TRBV28 with TRBJ1-5; D ambiguous. V was clipped by 3 bases and J by 6 bases, with 18 bases between them. The CDR3 is made up of 16 amino acids. Germline CDR1 reads MDHEN; CDR2 reads SYDVKM.